This TCR beta chain was recovered during a study of technical replicates of blood from a few donors. The CDR3 loop spans 17 amino acids. V lost 3 bases to trimming and J lost 7 bases; unmatched junction nucleotides: 14. The germline V gene has CDR1 SEHNR and CDR2 FQNEAQ (reference sequence). Clones were sequenced by immunoSEQ multiplex PCR, and TCRdb holds only the in-frame ones, with some missing. The sample lists over 50,000 clones, about 93% occurring once. The gene calls are TRBV7-9 and TRBJ1-3; TRBD1 matches 8 bases. The sequenced material came from PBMCs. The receptor was derived from a human donor in good health. Some clones in this sample may be carry-over from other donors' samples. The CDR3 DNA sequence: TGTGCCAGCAGCTTCGGACAGGGTATGTTTTCCTCTAACACCATATATTTT. Translating gives CASSFGQGMFSSNTIYF. The variable domain in full, with the rest retrieved from reference TRBV7-9 and TRBJ1-3, is DTGVSQNPRHKITKRGQNVTFRCDPISEHNRLYWYRQTLGQGPEFLTYFQNEAQLEKSRLLSDRFSAERPKGSFSTLEIQRTEQGDSAMYLCASSFGQGMFSSNTIYFGEGSWLTVV.